This T cell receptor beta chain is drawn from a study of naive and memory T cell subsets. Findings of the study overall: Expression changes during T cell differentiation may affect RNA-based TCR counts.

Both TRBC1 and TRBC2 were covered by a beta constant-region primer of two equimolar oligonucleotides. One entry per CDR3 protein results from TCRdb running MiXCR on the UMI-ligation and nested PCR reads. Among approximately 140,000 distinct CDR3 sequences listed, about 17% were seen once. V lost 2 bases and J lost 6, with 8 bases in between. CDR1 is MDHEN and CDR2 is SYDVKM in the germline V gene. The CDR3 contains 13 residues. Worth noting for this clonotype: Its matching antigen is unknown.

From the second PCR step, alpha and beta chains were amplified apart. CD4 T cells were positively selected, then CD8 T cells from the CD4-negative fraction. The clonotype originates from a human donor in good health. Sequencing was done on a sample of naive CD4+ T cells from blood. This rearrangement joins TRBV28 to TRBJ1-5; D unresolved. CDR3 residues: CASSLPKIQPQHF. The CDR3, as DNA: TGTGCCAGCAGTTTACCCAAGATTCAGCCCCAGCATTTT.